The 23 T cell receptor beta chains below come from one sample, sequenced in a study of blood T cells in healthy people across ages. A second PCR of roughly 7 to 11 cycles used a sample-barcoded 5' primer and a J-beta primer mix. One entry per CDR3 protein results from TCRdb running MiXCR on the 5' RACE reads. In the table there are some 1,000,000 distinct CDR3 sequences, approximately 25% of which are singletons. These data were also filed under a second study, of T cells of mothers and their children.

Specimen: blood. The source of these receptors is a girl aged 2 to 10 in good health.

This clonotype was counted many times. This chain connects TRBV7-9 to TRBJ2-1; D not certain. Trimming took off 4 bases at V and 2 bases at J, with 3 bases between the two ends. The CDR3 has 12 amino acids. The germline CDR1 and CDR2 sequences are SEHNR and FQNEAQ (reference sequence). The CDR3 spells CASSSPYNEQFF. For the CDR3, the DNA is TGTGCCAGCAGCTCCCCCTACAATGAGCAGTTCTTC.

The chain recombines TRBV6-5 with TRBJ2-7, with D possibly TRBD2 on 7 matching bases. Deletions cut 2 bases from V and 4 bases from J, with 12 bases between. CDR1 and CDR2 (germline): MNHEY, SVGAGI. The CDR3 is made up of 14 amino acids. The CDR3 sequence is CASSYRAGAYEQYF. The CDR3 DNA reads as TGTGCCAGCAGTTACAGGGCGGGGGCATACGAGCAGTACTTC.

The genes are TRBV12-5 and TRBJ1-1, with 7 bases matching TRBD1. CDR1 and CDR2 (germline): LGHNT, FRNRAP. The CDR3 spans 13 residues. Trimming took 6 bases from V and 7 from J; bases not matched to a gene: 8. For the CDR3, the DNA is TGTGCTAGTGGCCTCGACCGGGACAGTGAAGCTTTCTTT. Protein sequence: CASGLDRDSEAFF.

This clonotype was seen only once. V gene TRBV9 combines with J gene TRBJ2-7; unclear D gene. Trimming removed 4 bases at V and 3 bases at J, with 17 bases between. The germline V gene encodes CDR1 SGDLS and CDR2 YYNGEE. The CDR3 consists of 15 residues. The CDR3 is CASSPGSVEIYEQYF. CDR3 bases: TGTGCCAGCAGCCCCGGCTCGGTTGAAATCTACGAGCAGTACTTC.

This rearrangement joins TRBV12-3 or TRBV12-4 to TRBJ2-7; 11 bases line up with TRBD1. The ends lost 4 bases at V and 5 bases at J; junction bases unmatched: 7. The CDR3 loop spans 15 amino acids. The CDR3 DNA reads TGTGCCAGCAGTTCCTCCGGGACAGGGGGAGACGAGCAGTACTTC. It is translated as CASSSSGTGGDEQYF.

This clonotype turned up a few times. In DNA, the CDR3 is TGTGCCAGCAGTCAGGGAAACGACGAGCAGTACTTC. This encodes CASSQGNDEQYF. V is TRBV12-3 or TRBV12-4 and J is TRBJ2-5; a possible D gene is TRBD1 (5 bases). The DNA end is more similar to TRBJ2-7, so the J call may be wrong. The CDR3 extends over 12 amino acids.

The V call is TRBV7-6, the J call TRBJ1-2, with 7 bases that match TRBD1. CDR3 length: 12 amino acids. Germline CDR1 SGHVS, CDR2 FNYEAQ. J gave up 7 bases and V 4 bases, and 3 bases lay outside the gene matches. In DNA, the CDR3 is TGTGCCAGCAGCTCCGGGACAGCTGGCTACACCTTC. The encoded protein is CASSSGTAGYTF.

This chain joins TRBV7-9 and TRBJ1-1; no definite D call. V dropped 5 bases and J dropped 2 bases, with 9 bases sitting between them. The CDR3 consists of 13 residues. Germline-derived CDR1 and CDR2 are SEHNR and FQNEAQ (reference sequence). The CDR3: CASSHGFNTEAFF. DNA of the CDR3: TGTGCCAGCAGCCACGGGTTCAACACTGAAGCTTTCTTT. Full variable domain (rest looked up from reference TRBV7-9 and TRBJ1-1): DTGVSQNPRHKITKRGQNVTFRCDPISEHNRLYWYRQTLGQGPEFLTYFQNEAQLEKSRLLSDRFSAERPKGSFSTLEIQRTEQGDSAMYLCASSHGFNTEAFFGQGTRLTVV.

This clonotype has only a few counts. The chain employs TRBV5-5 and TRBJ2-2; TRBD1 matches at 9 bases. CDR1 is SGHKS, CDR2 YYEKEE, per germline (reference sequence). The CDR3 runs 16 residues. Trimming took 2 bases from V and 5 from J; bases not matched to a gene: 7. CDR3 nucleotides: TGTGCCAGCAGCTTAAGGGACAGGGATAGGACCGGGGAGCTGTTTTTT. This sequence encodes CASSLRDRDRTGELFF. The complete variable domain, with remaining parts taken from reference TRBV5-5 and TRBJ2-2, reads DAGVTQSPTHLIKTRGQQVTLRCSPISGHKSVSWYQQVLGQGPQFIFQYYEKEERGRGNFPDRFSARQFPNYSSELNVNALLLGDSALYLCASSLRDRDRTGELFFGEGSRLTVL.

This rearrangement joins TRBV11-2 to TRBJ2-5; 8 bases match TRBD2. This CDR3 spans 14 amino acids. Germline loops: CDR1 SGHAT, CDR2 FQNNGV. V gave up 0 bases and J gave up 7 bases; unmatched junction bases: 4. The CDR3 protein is CASSLDLAGGTQYF. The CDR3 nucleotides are TGTGCCAGCAGCTTAGATCTGGCGGGGGGGACCCAGTACTTC.

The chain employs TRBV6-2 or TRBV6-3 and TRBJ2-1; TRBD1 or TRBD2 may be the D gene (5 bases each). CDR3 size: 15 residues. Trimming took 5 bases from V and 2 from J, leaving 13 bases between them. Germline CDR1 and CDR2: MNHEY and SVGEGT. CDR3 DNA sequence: TGTGCCAGCAGTGACCGGGACCATCCCTACAATGAGCAGTTCTTC. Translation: CASSDRDHPYNEQFF.

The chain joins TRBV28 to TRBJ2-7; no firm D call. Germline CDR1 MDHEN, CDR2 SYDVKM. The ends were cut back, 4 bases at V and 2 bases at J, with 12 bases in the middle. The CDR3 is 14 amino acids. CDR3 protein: CASSYRGLTYEQYF. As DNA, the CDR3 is TGTGCCAGCAGTTATCGAGGCCTCACCTACGAGCAGTACTTC.

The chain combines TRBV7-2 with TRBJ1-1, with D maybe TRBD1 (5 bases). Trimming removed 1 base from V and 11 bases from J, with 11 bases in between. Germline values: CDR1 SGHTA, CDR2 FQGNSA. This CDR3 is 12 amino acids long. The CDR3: CASSLVYRLAFF. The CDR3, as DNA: TGTGCCAGCAGCTTAGTGTACAGGCTCGCTTTCTTT.

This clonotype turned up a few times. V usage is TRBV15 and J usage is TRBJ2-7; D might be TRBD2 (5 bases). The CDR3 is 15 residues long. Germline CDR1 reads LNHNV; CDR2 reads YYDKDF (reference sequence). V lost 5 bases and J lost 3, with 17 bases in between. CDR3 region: CATSGGLTGNYEQYF. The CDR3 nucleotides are TGTGCCACCAGCGGAGGCCTAACGGGGAACTACGAGCAGTACTTC.

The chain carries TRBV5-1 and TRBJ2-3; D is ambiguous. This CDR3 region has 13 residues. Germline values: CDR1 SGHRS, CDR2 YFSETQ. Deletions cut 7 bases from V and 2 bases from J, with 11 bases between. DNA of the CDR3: TGCGCCAGCGGGGTCATCTCCACAGATACGCAGTATTTT. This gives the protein CASGVISTDTQYF.

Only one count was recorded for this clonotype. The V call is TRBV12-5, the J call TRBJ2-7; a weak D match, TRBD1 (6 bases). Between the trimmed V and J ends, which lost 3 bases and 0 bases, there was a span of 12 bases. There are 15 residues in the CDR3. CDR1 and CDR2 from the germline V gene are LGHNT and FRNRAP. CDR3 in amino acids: CASGFPGASSYEQYF. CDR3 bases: TGTGCTAGTGGTTTCCCAGGGGCCTCCTCCTACGAGCAGTACTTC.

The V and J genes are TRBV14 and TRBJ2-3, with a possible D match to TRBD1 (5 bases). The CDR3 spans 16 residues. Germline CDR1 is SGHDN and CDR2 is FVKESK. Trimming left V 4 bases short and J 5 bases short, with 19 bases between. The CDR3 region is CASSLPPGPGIDTQYF. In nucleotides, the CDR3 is TGTGCCAGCAGCCTTCCACCGGGCCCAGGGATAGATACGCAGTATTTT.

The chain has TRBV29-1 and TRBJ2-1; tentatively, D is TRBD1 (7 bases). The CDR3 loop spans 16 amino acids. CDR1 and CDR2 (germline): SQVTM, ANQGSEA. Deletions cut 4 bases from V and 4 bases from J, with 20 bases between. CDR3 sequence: CSVGGLDREVYNEQFF. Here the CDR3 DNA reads TGCAGCGTTGGGGGGCTTGACAGGGAGGTATACAATGAGCAGTTCTTC.

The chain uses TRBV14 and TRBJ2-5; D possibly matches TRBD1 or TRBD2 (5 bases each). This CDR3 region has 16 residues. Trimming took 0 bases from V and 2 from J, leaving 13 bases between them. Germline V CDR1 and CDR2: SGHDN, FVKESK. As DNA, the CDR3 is TGTGCCAGCAGCCAAGATGGAGCTGGGACGCAAGAGACCCAGTACTTC. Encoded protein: CASSQDGAGTQETQYF.

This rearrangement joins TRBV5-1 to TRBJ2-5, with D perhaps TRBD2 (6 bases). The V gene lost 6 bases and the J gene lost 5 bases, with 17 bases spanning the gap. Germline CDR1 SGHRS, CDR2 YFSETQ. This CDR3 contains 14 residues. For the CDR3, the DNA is TGCGCCAGCATCTCGGGGACTGGCGGGGAGACCCAGTACTTC. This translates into CASISGTGGETQYF.

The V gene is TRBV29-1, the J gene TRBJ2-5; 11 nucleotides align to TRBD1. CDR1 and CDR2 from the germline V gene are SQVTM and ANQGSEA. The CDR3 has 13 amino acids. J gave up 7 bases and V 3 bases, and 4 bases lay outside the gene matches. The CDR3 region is CSVDVGTGGTQYF. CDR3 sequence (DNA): TGCAGCGTTGATGTTGGGACAGGGGGGACCCAGTACTTC. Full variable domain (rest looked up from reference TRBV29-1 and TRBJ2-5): SAVISQKPSRDICQRGTSLTIQCQVDSQVTMMFWYRQQPGQSLTLIATANQGSEATYESGFVIDKFPISRPNLTFSTLTVSNMSPEDSSIYLCSVDVGTGGTQYFGPGTRLLVL.

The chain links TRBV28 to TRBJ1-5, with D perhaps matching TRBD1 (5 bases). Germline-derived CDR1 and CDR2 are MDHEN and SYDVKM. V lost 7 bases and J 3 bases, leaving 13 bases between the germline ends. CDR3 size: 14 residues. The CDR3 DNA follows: TGTGCCAGCACCCGGAGGGGTACCAATCAGCCCCAGCATTTT. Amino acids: CASTRRGTNQPQHF.

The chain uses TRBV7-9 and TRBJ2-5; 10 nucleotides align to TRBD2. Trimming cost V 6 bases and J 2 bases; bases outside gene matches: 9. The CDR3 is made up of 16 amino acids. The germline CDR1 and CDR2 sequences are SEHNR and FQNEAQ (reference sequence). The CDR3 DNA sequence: TGTGCCAGCAGGCCCGGACTAGCGGACCGGCAAGAGACCCAGTACTTC. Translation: CASRPGLADRQETQYF. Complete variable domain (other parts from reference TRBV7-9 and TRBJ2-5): DTGVSQNPRHKITKRGQNVTFRCDPISEHNRLYWYRQTLGQGPEFLTYFQNEAQLEKSRLLSDRFSAERPKGSFSTLEIQRTEQGDSAMYLCASRPGLADRQETQYFGPGTRLLVL.